This T cell receptor (beta chain) was observed in a study of T cells in Graves' hyperthyroidism and ophthalmopathy. Uncontrolled infection, other autoimmune disease, pregnancy or lactation excluded patients. CDR1 MNHNS and CDR2 SASEGT come from the germline V gene. This CDR3 has 16 amino acids. V lost 6 bases and J lost 4; bases outside the gene matches: 12. This clonotype was counted ten times or more. The TCR beta CDR3 regions underwent amplification using RNA transcripts as the source. The study used the HTBI primer set for a first-round RT-PCR of the TCR CDR3. One entry per CDR3 protein results from TCRdb running MiXCR on the multiplex PCR reads. The repertoire has approximately 430,000 distinct CDR3 sequences, approximately 15% of them found once; the top ten carry around 7.7%.

Sequencing was carried out using blood. The V call is TRBV6-1, the J call TRBJ1-2; 9 bases align to TRBD1. This clonotype was obtained from a woman under 30 with Graves' hyperthyroidism. CDR3 sequence (DNA): TGTGCCAGCAGCATGGACAGGGGTGGTTCGGTCTATGGCTACACCTTC. Protein sequence: CASSMDRGGSVYGYTF.